The clone carrying this T cell receptor beta chain was detected many times. The data originate from a study of regulatory T cells in long-lasting Graves disease. For TCR beta, libraries came from iRepertoire HTBI primers and Arm-PCR of CDR3 regions. Each CDR3 protein is one row after TCRdb ran MiXCR on the multiplex PCR reads. This sample has 300,000 to 400,000 distinct CDR3 sequences, with around 15% found just once. Time point described: newly diagnosed GD, antithyroid drugs for less than 3 months. PBMCs provided the RNA from which the TCR library was made. This sequence originates from a female donor with Graves disease. The sample consisted of peripheral blood mononuclear cells (PBMCs), taken at new diagnosis, from a patient treated with antithyroid drugs.

The CDR3 nucleotides read TGTGCCAGCAGTTGGGGGACAGGGGGTGCAAACACCATATATTTT. It encodes CASSWGTGGANTIYF. The chain recombines TRBV12-3 or TRBV12-4 with TRBJ1-3; 11 bases are a match to TRBD1. This CDR3 is built from 15 residues. V was clipped by 4 bases and J by 6 bases; unmatched bases: 5.